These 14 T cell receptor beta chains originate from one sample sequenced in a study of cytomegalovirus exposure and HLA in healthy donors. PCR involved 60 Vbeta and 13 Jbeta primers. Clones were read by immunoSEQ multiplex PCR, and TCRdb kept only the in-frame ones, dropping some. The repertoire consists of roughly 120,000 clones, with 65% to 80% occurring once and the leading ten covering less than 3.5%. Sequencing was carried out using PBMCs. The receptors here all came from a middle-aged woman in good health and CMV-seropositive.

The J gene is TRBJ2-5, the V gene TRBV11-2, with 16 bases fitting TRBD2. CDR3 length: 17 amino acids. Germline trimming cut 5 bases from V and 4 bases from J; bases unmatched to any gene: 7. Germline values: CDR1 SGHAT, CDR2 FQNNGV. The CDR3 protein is CASSRRGLAGGLETQYF. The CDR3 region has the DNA TGTGCCAGCAGCCGCAGGGGACTAGCGGGGGGGCTAGAGACCCAGTACTTC. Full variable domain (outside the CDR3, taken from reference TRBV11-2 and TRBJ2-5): EAGVAQSPRYKIIEKRQSVAFWCNPISGHATLYWYQQILGQGPKLLIQFQNNGVVDDSQLPKDRFSAERLKGVDSTLKIQPAKLEDSAVYLCASSRRGLAGGLETQYFGPGTRLLVL.

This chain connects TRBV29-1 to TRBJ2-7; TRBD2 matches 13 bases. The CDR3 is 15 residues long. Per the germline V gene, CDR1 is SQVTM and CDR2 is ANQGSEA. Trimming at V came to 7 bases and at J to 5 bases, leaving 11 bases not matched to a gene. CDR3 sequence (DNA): TGCAGCGCCGAAGGGGGGACTAGCGGGGTTGACGAGCAGTACTTC. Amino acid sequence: CSAEGGTSGVDEQYF.

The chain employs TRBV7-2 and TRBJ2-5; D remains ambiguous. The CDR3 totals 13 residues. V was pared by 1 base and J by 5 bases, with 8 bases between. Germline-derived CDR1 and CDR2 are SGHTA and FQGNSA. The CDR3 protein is CASSLGGIETQYF. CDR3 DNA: TGTGCCAGCAGCTTAGGAGGTATCGAGACCCAGTACTTC.

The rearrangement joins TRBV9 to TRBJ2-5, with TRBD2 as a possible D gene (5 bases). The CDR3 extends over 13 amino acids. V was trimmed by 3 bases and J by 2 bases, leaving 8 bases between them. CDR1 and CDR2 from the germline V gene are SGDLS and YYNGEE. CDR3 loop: CASSGSGQETQYF. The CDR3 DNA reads TGTGCCAGCAGCGGGTCGGGGCAAGAGACCCAGTACTTC.

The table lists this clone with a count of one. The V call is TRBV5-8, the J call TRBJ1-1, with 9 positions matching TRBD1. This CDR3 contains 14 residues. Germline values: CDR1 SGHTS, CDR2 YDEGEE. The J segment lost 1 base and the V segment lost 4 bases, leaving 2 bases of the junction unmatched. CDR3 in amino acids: CASSRDRANTEAFF. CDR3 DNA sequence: TGTGCCAGCAGCAGGGACAGGGCGAACACTGAAGCTTTCTTT.

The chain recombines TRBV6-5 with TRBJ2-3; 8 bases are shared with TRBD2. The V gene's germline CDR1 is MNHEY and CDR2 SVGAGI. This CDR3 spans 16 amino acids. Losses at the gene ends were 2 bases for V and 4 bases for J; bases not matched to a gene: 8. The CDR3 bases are TGTGCCAGCAGTTACGGGGTGGGCGGGAGGTCAGATACGCAGTATTTT. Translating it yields CASSYGVGGRSDTQYF.

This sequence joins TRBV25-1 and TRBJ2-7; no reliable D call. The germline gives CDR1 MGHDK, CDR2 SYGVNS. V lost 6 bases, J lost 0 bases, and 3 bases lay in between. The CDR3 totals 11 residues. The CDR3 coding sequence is TGTGCCAGCAGCAACTCCTACGAGCAGTACTTC. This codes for CASSNSYEQYF.

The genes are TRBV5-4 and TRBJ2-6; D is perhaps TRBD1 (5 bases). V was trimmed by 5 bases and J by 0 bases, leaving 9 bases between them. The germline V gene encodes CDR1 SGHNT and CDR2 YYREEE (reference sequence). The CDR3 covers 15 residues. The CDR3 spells CASRARDSGANVLTF. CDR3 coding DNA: TGTGCCAGCAGAGCCAGGGACTCTGGGGCCAACGTCCTGACTTTC.

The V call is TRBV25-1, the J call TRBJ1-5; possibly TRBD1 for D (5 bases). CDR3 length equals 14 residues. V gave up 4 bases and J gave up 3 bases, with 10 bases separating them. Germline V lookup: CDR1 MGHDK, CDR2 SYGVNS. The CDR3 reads CASSAGSINQPQHF. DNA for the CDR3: TGTGCCAGCAGTGCAGGGTCAATCAATCAGCCCCAGCATTTT.

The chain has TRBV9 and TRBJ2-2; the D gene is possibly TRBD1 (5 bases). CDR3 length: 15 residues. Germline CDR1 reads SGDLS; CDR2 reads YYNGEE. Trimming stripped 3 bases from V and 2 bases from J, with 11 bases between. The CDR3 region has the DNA TGTGCCAGCAGCGGACGCAGGGCAAACACCGGGGAGCTGTTTTTT. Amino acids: CASSGRRANTGELFF. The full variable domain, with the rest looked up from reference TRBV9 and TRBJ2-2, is DSGVTQTPKHLITATGQRVTLRCSPRSGDLSVYWYQQSLDQGLQFLIQYYNGEERAKGNILERFSAQQFPDLHSELNLSSLELGDSALYFCASSGRRANTGELFFGEGSRLTVL.

For the CDR3, the DNA is TGTGCCAGCAGCTTAAGGGCCTCGGGGGGCACCGGGGAGCTGTTTTTT. Translation gives CASSLRASGGTGELFF. The rearrangement uses TRBV7-2 and TRBJ2-2; the match to TRBD2 covers 7 bases. CDR3 size: 16 residues. The junction had 7 bases not matched to a gene; V was cut back by 2 bases and J by 4 bases. CDR1 and CDR2 (germline): SGHTA, FQGNSA.

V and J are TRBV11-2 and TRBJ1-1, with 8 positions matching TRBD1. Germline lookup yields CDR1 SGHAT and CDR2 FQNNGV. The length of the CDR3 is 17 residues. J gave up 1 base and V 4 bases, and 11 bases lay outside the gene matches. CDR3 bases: TGTGCCAGCAGCTCTCGCAGGGGGCCAACTTGGAACACTGAAGCTTTCTTT. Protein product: CASSSRRGPTWNTEAFF.

CDR3 region: CASGGQSGNTIYF. The DNA of the CDR3 is TGTGCCAGCGGTGGCCAGTCGGGAAACACCATATATTTT. V gene TRBV6-1 combines with J gene TRBJ1-3; D is unresolved. Germline V CDR1 and CDR2: MNHNS, SASEGT. Between the trimmed V and J ends, which lost 8 bases and 4 bases, there was a span of 12 bases. This CDR3 region has 13 residues.

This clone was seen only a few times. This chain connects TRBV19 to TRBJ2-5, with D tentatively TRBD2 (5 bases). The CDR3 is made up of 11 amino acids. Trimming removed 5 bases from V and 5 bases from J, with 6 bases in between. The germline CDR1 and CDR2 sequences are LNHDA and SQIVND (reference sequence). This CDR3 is CASSSGETQYF. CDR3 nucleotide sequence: TGTGCCAGTAGTTCGGGGGAGACCCAGTACTTC.